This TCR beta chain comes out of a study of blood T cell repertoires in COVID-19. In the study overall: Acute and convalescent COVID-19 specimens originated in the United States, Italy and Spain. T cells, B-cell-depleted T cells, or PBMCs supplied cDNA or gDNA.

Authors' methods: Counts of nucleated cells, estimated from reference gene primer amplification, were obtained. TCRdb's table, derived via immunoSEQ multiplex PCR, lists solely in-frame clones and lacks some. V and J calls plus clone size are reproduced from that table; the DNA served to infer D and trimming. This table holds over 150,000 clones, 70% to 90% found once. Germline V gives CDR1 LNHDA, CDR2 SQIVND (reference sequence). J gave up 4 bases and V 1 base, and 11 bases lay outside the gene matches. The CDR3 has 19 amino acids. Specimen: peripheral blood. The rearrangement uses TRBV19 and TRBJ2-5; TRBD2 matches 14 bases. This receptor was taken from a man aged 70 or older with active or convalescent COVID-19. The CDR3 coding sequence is TGTGCCAGTAGTATAGTTCCCGGGACTAGCGGGAGACTTGGAGAGACCCAGTACTTC. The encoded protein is CASSIVPGTSGRLGETQYF.